Shown below are 6 T cell receptor beta chains from a single sample sequenced in a study of cytomegalovirus exposure and HLA in healthy donors. Primers: 60 Vbeta forward and 13 Jbeta reverse. This table comes from immunoSEQ multiplex PCR, and its TCRdb copy is limited to in-frame clones, with some not included. The sample includes about 34,000 clones, approximately 80% of them seen just once. What was sequenced was PBMCs. Receptors originate from a woman in her late teens or twenties in good health and CMV-seropositive.

The chain joins TRBV7-9 to TRBJ2-7, with a possible D match to TRBD1 (6 bases). The CDR3 is 16 amino acids. Deletions cut 1 base from V and 0 bases from J, with 13 bases between. Germline V gene sequence: CDR1 SEHNR, CDR2 FQNEAQ (reference sequence). The CDR3 DNA reads as TGTGCCAGCAGCTTAGTTCGGGACACAGACTCCTACGAGCAGTACTTC. Protein sequence: CASSLVRDTDSYEQYF.

This clone has only one observation. The chain has TRBV30 and TRBJ2-6, with a weak D call TRBD1 (6 bases). With 2 bases removed from V and 0 bases from J, the gap between germline ends came to 17 bases. Per the germline V gene, CDR1 is GTSNPN and CDR2 is SVGIG (reference sequence). The CDR3 is made up of 18 amino acids. This chain's CDR3 is CAWSISGHSSSGANVLTF. CDR3 DNA: TGTGCCTGGAGTATATCGGGACACTCGAGCTCTGGGGCCAACGTCCTGACTTTC.

V gene TRBV7-2 combines with J gene TRBJ1-5, with a tentative D call TRBD1 (6 bases). Trimming shortened V by 5 bases and J by 6 bases, and 23 bases separated the two germline ends. The CDR3 contains 17 residues. From germline, CDR1 is SGHTA and CDR2 FQGNSA. The CDR3: CASSPQPTGSTSQPQHF. The DNA of the CDR3 is TGTGCCAGCAGCCCACAACCGACAGGTAGTACTAGTCAGCCCCAGCATTTT.

The chain carries TRBV7-8 and TRBJ1-1, with unresolved D. Trimming cost V 2 bases and J 6 bases, with 13 bases left between them. Germline V gene data show CDR1 as SGHVS and CDR2 as FQNEAQ. The CDR3 contains 14 residues. CDR3 in amino acids: CASSLIRGSPEAFF. The CDR3 nucleotides read TGTGCCAGCAGCTTAATACGAGGGTCCCCTGAAGCTTTCTTT.

This chain joins TRBV28 and TRBJ1-2, with D hard to call. With 7 bases removed from V and 8 bases from J, the gap between germline ends came to 14 bases. Germline assignment: CDR1 MDHEN and CDR2 SYDVKM. This CDR3 has 12 amino acids. The CDR3: CASTHGEKGYTF. The CDR3 DNA follows: TGTGCCAGCACTCATGGGGAGAAGGGCTACACCTTC.

The chain recombines TRBV15 with TRBJ2-5; TRBD2 agrees at 12 bases. The ends lost 1 base at V and 0 bases at J; junction bases unmatched: 6. The CDR3 is 18 residues long. CDR1 is LNHNV and CDR2 is YYDKDF in the germline V gene (reference sequence). CDR3 sequence reads: CATSRGLAGGAYQETQYF. The CDR3 DNA sequence: TGTGCCACCAGCAGAGGGCTAGCGGGGGGGGCGTACCAAGAGACCCAGTACTTC.